This entry lists 28 T cell receptor beta chains sequenced from one sample in a study of OX40 agonist ivuxolimab in advanced cancers. Libraries were prepared by immunoSEQ multiplex PCR; TCRdb keeps only in-frame clonotypes and omits some of them. The sample has 38,000 or so clones, nearly 90% seen once. The starting material was CD4+ or CD8+ T cells sorted from blood, obtained in a trial of the OX40 agonist ivuxolimab. These receptors originate from an adult with an advanced solid tumor such as melanoma, head and neck, liver or kidney cancer.

The chain couples TRBV10-3 to TRBJ2-7; D might be TRBD1 or TRBD2, each matching 5 bases. V was pared by 0 bases and J by 0 bases, with 12 bases between. The CDR3 sequence is 16 residues long. Germline values: CDR1 ENHRY, CDR2 SYGVKD. Here the CDR3 reads CAISESIWGFSYEQYF. CDR3 DNA: TGTGCCATCAGTGAGTCCATATGGGGGTTCTCCTACGAGCAGTACTTC.

By proportion, this clone is medium-sized (0.01 to 0.1%). The chain has TRBV7-2 and TRBJ2-7, with TRBD1 identical over 9 bases. CDR3 size: 14 residues. The trim removed 4 bases at V and 2 bases at J, leaving 3 bases unmatched. CDR1 is SGHTA and CDR2 is FQGNSA in the germline V gene. The CDR3 region is CASSSRDRAYEQYF. Written as DNA, the CDR3 is TGTGCCAGCAGCTCCCGGGACAGGGCCTACGAGCAGTACTTC.

The rearrangement uses TRBV10-3 and TRBJ1-6; the D gene is possibly TRBD1 (5 bases). This CDR3 is built from 17 residues. The V gene lost 0 bases and the J gene lost 0 bases, with 9 bases spanning the gap. Per the germline V gene, CDR1 is ENHRY and CDR2 is SYGVKD. DNA of the CDR3: TGTGCCATCAGTGAGTCGGAGGGGCGCTCCTATAATTCACCCCTCCACTTT. This codes for CAISESEGRSYNSPLHF.

Concerning this clone itself: At one boundary the junction diverges from the germline segment, which might be a read error. V is TRBV2 and J is TRBJ2-1; 7 nucleotides line up with TRBD1. Germline assignment: CDR1 SNHLY and CDR2 FYNNEI. CDR3 length equals 15 residues. CDR3 region: CASSEDWDSYNEQFF. The CDR3 bases are TGTGCCAGCAGTGAAGATTGGGACAGCTACAATGAGCAATTCTTC.

This clone was recorded a few times. This chain uses TRBV5-4 with TRBJ2-7, with 8 bases identical to TRBD1. The germline gives CDR1 SGHNT, CDR2 YYREEE (reference sequence). The CDR3 spans 14 residues. Unmatched junction bases numbered 5, after V lost 4 bases and J lost 2 bases. CDR3 coding DNA: TGTGCCAGCAGCGTCCGGGACAGGACCTACGAGCAGTACTTC. Translating gives CASSVRDRTYEQYF.

Turning to this clone: Germline and junction disagree at one end, which may indicate a read error. The rearrangement uses TRBV30 and TRBJ2-7, with TRBD1 as a possible D gene (5 bases). The germline CDR1 and CDR2 sequences are GTSNPN and SVGIG (reference sequence). CDR3 length: 11 amino acids. CDR3 protein: CAWGAPKGPWF. In nucleotides, the CDR3 is TGTGCCTGGGGGGCCCCGAAGGGGCCGTGGTTC.

The chain couples TRBV7-2 to TRBJ2-3; TRBD1 agrees at 10 bases. The CDR3 covers 17 residues. Germline CDR1 is SGHTA and CDR2 is FQGNSA. After removal of 0 bases from V and 1 base from J, the junction contained 4 bases not matched to a gene. CDR3 sequence (DNA): TGTGCCAGCAGCTTAGCGTCGGGGACAGGGGGCACAGATACGCAGTATTTT. Amino acid sequence: CASSLASGTGGTDTQYF.

The V gene is TRBV27, the J gene TRBJ1-3; 7 bases fit TRBD1. The V gene's germline CDR1 is MNHEY and CDR2 SMNVEV (reference sequence). The CDR3 consists of 14 residues. V trimming: 5 bases; J trimming: 4 bases; junction bases outside the gene matches: 5. The CDR3 region is CASSLQGPGNTIYF. CDR3 nucleotide sequence: TGTGCCAGCAGTCTACAGGGGCCCGGAAACACCATATATTTT.

The chain combines TRBV10-1 with TRBJ2-4, with D perhaps matching TRBD1 (6 bases). Germline lookup yields CDR1 WNHNN and CDR2 SYGVQD (reference sequence). The CDR3 contains 12 residues. The germline V and J ends were trimmed by 4 bases and 7 bases, with 8 bases remaining between them. CDR3 DNA: TGCGCCAGCAGTGGGGACAATAACATTCAGTACTTC. It encodes CASSGDNNIQYF.

This clone was recorded once. J is TRBJ2-1 and V is TRBV6-1, with D perhaps matching TRBD2 (7 bases). This CDR3 contains 15 residues. Germline values: CDR1 MNHNS, CDR2 SASEGT. The V gene lost 1 base and the J gene lost 10 bases, with 17 bases spanning the gap. The CDR3 spells CASSEVKGGAREQFF. CDR3 coding DNA: TGTGCCAGCAGTGAAGTTAAAGGGGGGGCGCGGGAGCAGTTCTTC.

The chain combines TRBV5-6 with TRBJ2-5; 13 positions agree with TRBD2. Germline lookup yields CDR1 SGHDT and CDR2 YYEEEE. V trimming: 3 bases; J trimming: 0 bases; junction bases outside the gene matches: 5. The CDR3 extends over 17 amino acids. The CDR3 region has the DNA TGTGCCAGCAGCTCGACTAGCGGGGGGCGGTACCAAGAGACCCAGTACTTC. It encodes CASSSTSGGRYQETQYF.

This chain links TRBV7-9 with TRBJ2-1, with D possibly being TRBD2 (7 bases). Germline V gene data show CDR1 as SEHNR and CDR2 as FQNEAQ (reference sequence). With 3 bases removed from V and 0 bases from J, the gap between germline ends came to 9 bases. The CDR3 consists of 15 residues. The DNA of the CDR3 is TGTGCCAGCAGCTTCGGGGGGCGCTCCTACAATGAGCAGTTCTTC. Amino acid sequence: CASSFGGRSYNEQFF.

The chain links TRBV2 to TRBJ2-7, with D possibly TRBD1 on 6 matching bases. This CDR3 comprises 14 residues. Germline V gene lookup returns CDR1 SNHLY and CDR2 FYNNEI. V dropped 1 base and J dropped 2 bases, with 9 bases sitting between them. CDR3 amino acids: CASSEEQGTYEQYF. The CDR3 coding sequence is TGTGCCAGCAGTGAAGAACAGGGAACCTACGAGCAGTACTTC.

The chain has TRBV27 and TRBJ2-7, with 11 bases aligning to TRBD2. Losses at the gene ends were 6 bases for V and 2 bases for J; bases not matched to a gene: 3. CDR1 MNHEY and CDR2 SMNVEV come from the germline V gene (reference sequence). The CDR3 is made up of 14 amino acids. This chain's CDR3 is CASRVAGGTYEQYF. The CDR3 DNA is TGTGCCAGCAGAGTAGCGGGGGGGACCTACGAGCAGTACTTC.

This clone is a singleton in its sample. The CDR3 DNA follows: TGCGCCAGCAGCCAAGATGGAGGCCCTTCACCCCTCCACTTT. Translation gives CASSQDGGPSPLHF. The rearrangement uses TRBV4-1 and TRBJ1-6; D is uncertain. The CDR3 runs to 14 residues. V lost 0 bases and J 9 bases, leaving 9 bases between the germline ends. The germline V gene encodes CDR1 MGHRA and CDR2 YSYEKL.

The V gene is TRBV4-3, the J gene TRBJ1-1; D might be TRBD1 (5 bases). This CDR3 spans 11 amino acids. V gave up 4 bases and J gave up 10 bases, with 10 bases separating them. CDR1 and CDR2 (germline): LGHNA, YSLEER. CDR3 in DNA: TGCGCCAGCAGCCCGGGGGAGAGAGCTTTCTTT. Amino acids: CASSPGERAFF.

The gene calls are TRBV11-3 and TRBJ1-3, with D unclear. V was trimmed by 6 bases and J by 0 bases, leaving 6 bases between them. CDR3 size: 13 residues. Germline V lookup: CDR1 SGHNT, CDR2 YENEEA. The CDR3 region is CASRTLSGNTIYF. For the CDR3, the DNA is TGTGCCAGCAGGACCCTCTCTGGAAACACCATATATTTT. The variable domain in full, with the rest retrieved from reference TRBV11-3 and TRBJ1-3, is EAGVVQSPRYKIIEKKQPVAFWCNPISGHNTLYWYLQNLGQGPELLIRYENEEAVDDSQLPKDRFSAERLKGVDSTLKIQPAELGDSAVYLCASRTLSGNTIYFGEGSWLTVV.

V is TRBV30 and J is TRBJ2-1; 8 positions agree with TRBD2. This CDR3 region has 15 residues. Germline assignment: CDR1 GTSNPN and CDR2 SVGIG (reference sequence). V was pared by 0 bases and J by 7 bases, with 8 bases of the junction left unmatched. This chain's CDR3 is CAWSVLSGGGNEQFF. CDR3 DNA sequence: TGTGCCTGGAGTGTACTGAGCGGGGGAGGGAATGAGCAGTTCTTC.

The CDR3 reads CASSLYRDRGLGGDTEAFF. The CDR3 DNA reads as TGTGCCAGCAGTTTATACAGGGACAGGGGGCTCGGTGGGGACACTGAAGCTTTCTTT. The chain recombines TRBV27 with TRBJ1-1, with 12 nucleotides matching TRBD1. Germline values: CDR1 MNHEY, CDR2 SMNVEV (reference sequence). The CDR3 is 19 residues long. V was clipped by 1 base and J by 3 bases; unmatched bases: 12.

The chain employs TRBV6-5 and TRBJ1-2; D is undetermined. The V end lost 8 bases, the J end lost 4 bases, and 11 bases lay between the germline ends. Germline assignment: CDR1 MNHEY and CDR2 SVGAGI. The CDR3 extends over 12 amino acids. CDR3 region: CASADGPYGYTF. The CDR3 nucleotides read TGTGCCAGCGCCGATGGACCCTATGGCTACACCTTC.

In this sample, this clone turned up once. V usage is TRBV9 and J usage is TRBJ2-5, with 9 bases fitting TRBD1. After removal of 4 bases from V and 5 bases from J, the junction contained 9 bases not matched to a gene. CDR1 and CDR2 from the germline V gene are SGDLS and YYNGEE. The CDR3 is made up of 15 amino acids. The CDR3 nucleotides are TGTGCCAGCAGCACCCACAGGGGGCTGGGGGAGACCCAGTACTTC. Its translation: CASSTHRGLGETQYF. Based on the CDR3 plus reference TRBV9 and TRBJ2-5, the full variable domain is DSGVTQTPKHLITATGQRVTLRCSPRSGDLSVYWYQQSLDQGLQFLIQYYNGEERAKGNILERFSAQQFPDLHSELNLSSLELGDSALYFCASSTHRGLGETQYFGPGTRLLVL.

The genes are TRBV28 and TRBJ2-3; TRBD1 matches at 8 bases. Trimming removed 5 bases from V and 5 bases from J; junction bases left unmatched: 9. Germline V lookup: CDR1 MDHEN, CDR2 SYDVKM. CDR3 length equals 15 residues. The CDR3 loop reads CASSNGQGGLDTQYF. CDR3 bases: TGTGCCAGCAGTAATGGACAGGGTGGCTTAGATACGCAGTATTTT.

This chain connects TRBV5-4 to TRBJ2-3; 7 bases fit TRBD2. CDR3 length equals 15 residues. Per the germline V gene, CDR1 is SGHNT and CDR2 is YYREEE (reference sequence). J lost 2 bases, V lost 0 bases, and 3 bases had no gene match. CDR3 bases: TGTGCCAGCAGCTTGGAGCGGGGATCCACAGATACGCAGTATTTT. Its translation: CASSLERGSTDTQYF.

The J gene is TRBJ2-2, the V gene TRBV29-1; a weak D match, TRBD1 (5 bases). The germline gives CDR1 SQVTM, CDR2 ANQGSEA. Trimming shortened V by 6 bases and J by 0 bases, and 14 bases separated the two germline ends. The CDR3 spans 15 residues. CDR3 sequence (DNA): TGCAGCGTCAACAGTAGGGGTTCGAACACCGGGGAGCTGTTTTTT. As protein: CSVNSRGSNTGELFF.

This chain connects TRBV7-9 to TRBJ2-3; maybe TRBD1 (6 bases). The germline V gene has CDR1 SEHNR and CDR2 FQNEAQ (reference sequence). The CDR3 has 12 amino acids. Trimming shortened V by 2 bases and J by 6 bases, and 6 bases separated the two germline ends. The DNA for the CDR3 is TGTGCCAGCAGCTTACAGGGGGATACGCAGTATTTT. Translated, it gives CASSLQGDTQYF.

The chain is built from TRBV23-1 and TRBJ1-3; 11 bases align to TRBD1. TRBV23-1 is an ORF for which the function is uncertain. V was clipped by 2 bases and J by 4 bases; unmatched bases: 7. The CDR3 length is 17 residues. The chain's CDR3 is CASSQKPGQGDGNTIYF. The CDR3 region has the DNA TGCGCCAGCAGTCAAAAACCGGGACAGGGGGACGGAAACACCATATATTTT.

This clone was recorded a few times. This chain connects TRBV6-5 to TRBJ2-1, with 12 positions matching TRBD2. In germline, CDR1 is MNHEY, CDR2 SVGAGI. The CDR3 has 15 residues. The J segment lost 4 bases and the V segment lost 2 bases, leaving 0 bases of the junction unmatched. CDR3 DNA sequence: TGTGCCAGCAGTTACACTAGCGGGGGGTACAATGAGCAGTTCTTC. This codes for CASSYTSGGYNEQFF.

The genes are TRBV19 and TRBJ1-6; 8 nucleotides align to TRBD1. The ends lost 9 bases at V and 10 bases at J; junction bases unmatched: 8. Germline-derived CDR1 and CDR2 are LNHDA and SQIVND (reference sequence). This CDR3 region has 13 residues. The CDR3 sequence is CASGQGGRSPLHF. The CDR3 DNA reads as TGTGCCAGCGGACAGGGAGGAAGATCACCCCTCCACTTT.